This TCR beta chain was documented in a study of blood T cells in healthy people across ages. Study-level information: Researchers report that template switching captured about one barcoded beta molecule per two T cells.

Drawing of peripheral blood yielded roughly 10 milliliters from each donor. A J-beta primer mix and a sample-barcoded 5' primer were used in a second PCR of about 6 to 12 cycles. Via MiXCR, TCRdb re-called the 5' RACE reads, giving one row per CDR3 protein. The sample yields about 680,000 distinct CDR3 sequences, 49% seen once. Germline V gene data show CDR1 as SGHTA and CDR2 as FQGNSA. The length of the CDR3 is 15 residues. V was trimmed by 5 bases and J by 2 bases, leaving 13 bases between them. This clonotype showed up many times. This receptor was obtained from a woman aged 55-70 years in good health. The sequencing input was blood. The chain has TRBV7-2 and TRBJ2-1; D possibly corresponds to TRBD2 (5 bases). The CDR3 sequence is CASSAVPGAYNEQFF. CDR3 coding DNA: TGTGCCAGCAGCGCAGTTCCCGGGGCCTACAATGAGCAGTTCTTC.